This T cell receptor beta chain originates from a study of T cells in narcolepsy. Study conclusions and caveats: Healthy controls reportedly lacked the autoreactive clonotypes serially found in patients' blood. No autoreactive T cell clone sequences appeared in some memory CD4+ repertoires.

The CDR3 totals 14 residues. Per germline, CDR1 SGDLS and CDR2 YYNGEE. The V and J ends lost 4 bases and 1 base, in that order; junction bases with no gene match: 2. Comment on this clone: Its target is unknown.

Libraries were prepared by immunoSEQ multiplex PCR; TCRdb keeps only in-frame clonotypes and omits some of them. The sample has nearly 35,000 clones, roughly 77% seen once. The clonotype originates from a human donor in good health. This sequence joins TRBV9 and TRBJ2-4, with 7 bases aligning to TRBD1. Sample: memory (CD45RA-) CD4+ T cells from blood. CDR3 region: CASSTQGAKNIQYF. The CDR3 DNA is TGTGCCAGCAGCACACAGGGGGCCAAAAACATTCAGTACTTC.